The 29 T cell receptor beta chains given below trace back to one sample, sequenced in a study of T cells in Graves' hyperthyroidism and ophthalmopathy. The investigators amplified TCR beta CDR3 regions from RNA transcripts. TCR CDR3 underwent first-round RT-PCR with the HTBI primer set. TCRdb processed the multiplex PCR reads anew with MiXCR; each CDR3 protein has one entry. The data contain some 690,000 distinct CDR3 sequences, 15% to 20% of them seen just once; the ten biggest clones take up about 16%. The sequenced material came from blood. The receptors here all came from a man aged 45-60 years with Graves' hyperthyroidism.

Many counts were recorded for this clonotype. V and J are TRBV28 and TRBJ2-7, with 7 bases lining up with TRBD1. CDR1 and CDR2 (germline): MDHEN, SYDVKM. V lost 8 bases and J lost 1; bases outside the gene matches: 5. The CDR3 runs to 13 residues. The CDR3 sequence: CASEDRQSYEQYF. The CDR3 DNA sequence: TGTGCCAGCGAGGACAGGCAATCCTACGAGCAGTACTTC.

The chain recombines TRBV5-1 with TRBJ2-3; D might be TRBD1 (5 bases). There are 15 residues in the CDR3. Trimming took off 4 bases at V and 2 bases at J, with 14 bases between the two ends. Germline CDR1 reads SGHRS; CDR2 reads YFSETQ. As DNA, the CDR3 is TGCGCCAGCAGCCCAGGTGGACATATCACAGATACGCAGTATTTT. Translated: CASSPGGHITDTQYF.

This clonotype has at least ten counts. The DNA of the CDR3 is TGTGCCAGCAGTTTTGCGGGAGGGCTCGAGCAGTACTTC. Translation: CASSFAGGLEQYF. The V call is TRBV27, the J call TRBJ2-7; 9 bases are a match to TRBD2. Per germline, CDR1 MNHEY and CDR2 SMNVEV (reference sequence). This CDR3 spans 13 amino acids. V lost 3 bases, J lost 6 bases, and 3 bases stayed unmatched.

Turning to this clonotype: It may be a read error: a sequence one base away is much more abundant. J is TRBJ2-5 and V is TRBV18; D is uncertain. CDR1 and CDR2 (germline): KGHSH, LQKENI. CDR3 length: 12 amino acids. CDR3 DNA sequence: TGTGCCAGCTCACCACCGGCAGAGATCCAGTACTTC. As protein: CASSPPAEIQYF.

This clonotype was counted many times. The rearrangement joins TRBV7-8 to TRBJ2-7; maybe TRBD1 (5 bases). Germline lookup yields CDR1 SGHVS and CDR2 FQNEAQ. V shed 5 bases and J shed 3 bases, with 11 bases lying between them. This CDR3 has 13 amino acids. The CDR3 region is CASSPRTHYEQYF. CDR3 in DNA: TGTGCCAGCAGCCCCCGGACACACTACGAGCAGTACTTC.

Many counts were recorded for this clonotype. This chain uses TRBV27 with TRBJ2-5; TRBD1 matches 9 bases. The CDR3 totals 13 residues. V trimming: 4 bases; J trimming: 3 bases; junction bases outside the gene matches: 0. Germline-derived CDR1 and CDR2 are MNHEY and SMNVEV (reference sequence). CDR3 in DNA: TGTGCCAGCAGTTGGACAGGGGAAGAGACCCAGTACTTC. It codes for CASSWTGEETQYF.

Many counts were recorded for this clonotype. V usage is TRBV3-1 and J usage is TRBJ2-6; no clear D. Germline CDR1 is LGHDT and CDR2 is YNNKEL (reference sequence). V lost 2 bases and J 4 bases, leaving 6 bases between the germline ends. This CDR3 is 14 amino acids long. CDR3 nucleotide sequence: TGTGCCAGCAGCCAACGAGGCGGGGCCAACGTCCTGACTTTC. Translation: CASSQRGGANVLTF. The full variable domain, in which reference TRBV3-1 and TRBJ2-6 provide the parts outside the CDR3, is DTAVSQTPKYLVTQMGNDKSIKCEQNLGHDTMYWYKQDSKKFLKIMFSYNNKELIINETVPNRFSPKSPDKAHLNLHINSLELGDSAVYFCASSQRGGANVLTFGAGSRLTVL.

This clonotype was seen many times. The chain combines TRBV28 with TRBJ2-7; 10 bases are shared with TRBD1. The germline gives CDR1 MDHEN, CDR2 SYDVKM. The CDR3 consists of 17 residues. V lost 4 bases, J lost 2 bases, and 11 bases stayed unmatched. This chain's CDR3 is CASSSARDRGTPYEQYF. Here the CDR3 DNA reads TGTGCCAGCAGTTCCGCGAGGGACAGGGGAACCCCCTACGAGCAGTACTTC.

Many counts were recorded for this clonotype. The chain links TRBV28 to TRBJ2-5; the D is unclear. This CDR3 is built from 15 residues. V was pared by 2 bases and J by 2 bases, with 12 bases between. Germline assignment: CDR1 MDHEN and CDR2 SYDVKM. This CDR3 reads CASSLKGWVQETQYF. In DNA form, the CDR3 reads TGTGCCAGCAGTTTAAAGGGTTGGGTTCAAGAGACCCAGTACTTC.

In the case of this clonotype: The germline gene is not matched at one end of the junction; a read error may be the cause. Written as DNA, the CDR3 is TGTGCCAGCAGCACGGACCCGAACGCTGAAGCTTTCTTT. It specifies CASSTDPNAEAFF. The J gene is TRBJ1-1, the V gene TRBV28; D gene ambiguous. The germline V gene has CDR1 MDHEN and CDR2 SYDVKM. CDR3 length equals 13 residues.

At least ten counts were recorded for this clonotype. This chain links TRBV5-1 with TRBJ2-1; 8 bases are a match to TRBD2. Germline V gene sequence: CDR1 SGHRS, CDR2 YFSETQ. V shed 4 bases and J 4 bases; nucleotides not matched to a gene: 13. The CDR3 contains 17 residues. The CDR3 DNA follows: TGCGCCAGCAGCGCGGGGGGTCTAGCGGGCATATACAATGAGCAGTTCTTC. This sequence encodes CASSAGGLAGIYNEQFF.

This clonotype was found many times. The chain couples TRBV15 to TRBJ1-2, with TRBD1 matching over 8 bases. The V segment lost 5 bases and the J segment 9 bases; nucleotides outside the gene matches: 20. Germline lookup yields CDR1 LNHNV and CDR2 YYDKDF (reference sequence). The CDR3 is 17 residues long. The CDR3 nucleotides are TGTGCCACCAGCCCAACGACAGGGGCGTACCTTTCCATTAGCTACACCTTC. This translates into CATSPTTGAYLSISYTF.

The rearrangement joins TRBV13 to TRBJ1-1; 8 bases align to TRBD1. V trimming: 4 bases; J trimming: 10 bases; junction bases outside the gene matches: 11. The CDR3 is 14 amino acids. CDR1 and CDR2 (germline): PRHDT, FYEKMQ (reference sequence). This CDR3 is CASSSGQGKVAAFF. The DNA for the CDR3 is TGTGCCAGCAGCTCAGGACAGGGTAAGGTTGCAGCTTTCTTT.

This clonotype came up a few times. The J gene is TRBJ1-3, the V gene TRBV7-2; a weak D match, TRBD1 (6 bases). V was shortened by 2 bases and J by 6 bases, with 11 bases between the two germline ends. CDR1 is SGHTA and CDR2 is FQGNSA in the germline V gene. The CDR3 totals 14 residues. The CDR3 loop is CASSLSRGTNTIYF. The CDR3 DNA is TGTGCCAGCAGCTTAAGCAGGGGTACAAACACCATATATTTT.

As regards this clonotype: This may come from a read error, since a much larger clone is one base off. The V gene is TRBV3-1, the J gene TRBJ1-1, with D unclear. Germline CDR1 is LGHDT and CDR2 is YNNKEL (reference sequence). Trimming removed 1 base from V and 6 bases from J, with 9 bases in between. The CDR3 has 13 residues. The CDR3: CASSQGFGAEAFF. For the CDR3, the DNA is TGTGCCAGCAGCCAAGGATTTGGCGCTGAAGCTTTCTTT.

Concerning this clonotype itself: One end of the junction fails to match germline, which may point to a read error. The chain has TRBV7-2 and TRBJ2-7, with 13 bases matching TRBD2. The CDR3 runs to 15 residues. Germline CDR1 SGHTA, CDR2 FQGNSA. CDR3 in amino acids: CASSSGLAGVGEQCF. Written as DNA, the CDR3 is TGTGCCAGCAGCTCCGGACTAGCGGGAGTCGGCGAGCAGTGCTTC.

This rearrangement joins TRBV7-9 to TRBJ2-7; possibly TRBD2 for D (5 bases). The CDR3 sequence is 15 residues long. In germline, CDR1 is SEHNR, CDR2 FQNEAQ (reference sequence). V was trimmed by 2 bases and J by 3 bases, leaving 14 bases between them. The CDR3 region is CASSLLGRGGYEQYF. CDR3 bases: TGTGCCAGCAGCTTATTGGGGAGAGGTGGCTACGAGCAGTACTTC.

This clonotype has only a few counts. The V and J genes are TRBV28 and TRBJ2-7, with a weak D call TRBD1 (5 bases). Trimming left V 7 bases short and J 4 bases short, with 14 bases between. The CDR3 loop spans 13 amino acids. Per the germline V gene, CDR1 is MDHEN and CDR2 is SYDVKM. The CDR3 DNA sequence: TGTGCCAGCACCCCCGCGGACACTTACGAGCAGTACTTC. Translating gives CASTPADTYEQYF.

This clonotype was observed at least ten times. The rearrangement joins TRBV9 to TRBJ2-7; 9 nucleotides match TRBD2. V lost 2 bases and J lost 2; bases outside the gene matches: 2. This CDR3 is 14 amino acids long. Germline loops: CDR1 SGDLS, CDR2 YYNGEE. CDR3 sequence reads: CASSVTSGPYEQYF. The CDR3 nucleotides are TGTGCCAGCAGCGTGACTAGCGGTCCCTACGAGCAGTACTTC.

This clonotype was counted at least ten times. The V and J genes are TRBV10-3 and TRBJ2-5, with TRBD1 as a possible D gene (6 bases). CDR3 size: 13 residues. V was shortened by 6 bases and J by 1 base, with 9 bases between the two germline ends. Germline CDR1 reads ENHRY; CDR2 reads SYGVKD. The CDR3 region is CAIRQGSQETQYF. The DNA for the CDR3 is TGTGCCATCAGGCAGGGGTCCCAAGAGACCCAGTACTTC.

The CDR3 reads CASRASGTGEPNQPQHF. For the CDR3, the DNA is TGTGCCAGCAGGGCTTCCGGGACAGGGGAGCCAAATCAGCCCCAGCATTTT. The rearrangement uses TRBV2 and TRBJ1-5, with TRBD1 matching over 10 bases. Germline V gene lookup returns CDR1 SNHLY and CDR2 FYNNEI. The CDR3 loop spans 17 amino acids. Trimming took 6 bases from V and 4 from J; bases not matched to a gene: 12.

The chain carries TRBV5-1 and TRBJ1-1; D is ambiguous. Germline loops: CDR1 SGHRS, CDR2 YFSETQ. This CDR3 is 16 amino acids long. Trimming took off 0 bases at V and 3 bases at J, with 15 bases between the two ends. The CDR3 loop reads CASSLGVGAPHTEAFF. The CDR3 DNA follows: TGCGCCAGCAGCTTGGGTGTCGGCGCACCTCACACTGAAGCTTTCTTT.

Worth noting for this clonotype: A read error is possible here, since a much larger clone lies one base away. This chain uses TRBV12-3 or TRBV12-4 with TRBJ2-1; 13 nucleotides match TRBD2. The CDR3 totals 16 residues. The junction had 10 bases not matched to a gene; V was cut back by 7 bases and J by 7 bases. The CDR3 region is CASTYPGTSGMNEQFF. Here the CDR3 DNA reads TGTGCCAGCACTTACCCCGGGACTAGCGGGATGAATGAGCAGTTCTTC.

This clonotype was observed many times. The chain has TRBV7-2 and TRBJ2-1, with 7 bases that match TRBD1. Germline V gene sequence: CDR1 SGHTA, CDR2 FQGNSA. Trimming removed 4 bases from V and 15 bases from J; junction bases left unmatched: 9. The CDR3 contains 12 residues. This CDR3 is CASSSTGAPWFF. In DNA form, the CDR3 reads TGTGCCAGCAGCTCCACAGGGGCCCCATGGTTCTTC.

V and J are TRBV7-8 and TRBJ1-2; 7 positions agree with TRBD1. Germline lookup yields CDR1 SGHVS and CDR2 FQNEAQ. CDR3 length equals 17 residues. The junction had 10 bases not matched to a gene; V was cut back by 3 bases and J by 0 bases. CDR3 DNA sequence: TGTGCCAGCAGCTTGCGTACCGGGACAGTTCCTAACTATGGCTACACCTTC. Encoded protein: CASSLRTGTVPNYGYTF. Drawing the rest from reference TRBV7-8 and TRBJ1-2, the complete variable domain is GAGVSQSPRYKVAKRGQDVALRCDPISGHVSLFWYQQALGQGPEFLTYFQNEAQLDKSGLPSDRFFAERPEGSVSTLKIQRTQQEDSAVYLCASSLRTGTVPNYGYTFGSGTRLTVV.

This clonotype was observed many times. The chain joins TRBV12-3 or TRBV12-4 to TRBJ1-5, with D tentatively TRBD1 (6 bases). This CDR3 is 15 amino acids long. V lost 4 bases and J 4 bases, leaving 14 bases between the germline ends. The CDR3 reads CASSSTGYRNQPQHF. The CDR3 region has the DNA TGTGCCAGCAGTTCCACAGGGTATCGAAATCAGCCCCAGCATTTT.

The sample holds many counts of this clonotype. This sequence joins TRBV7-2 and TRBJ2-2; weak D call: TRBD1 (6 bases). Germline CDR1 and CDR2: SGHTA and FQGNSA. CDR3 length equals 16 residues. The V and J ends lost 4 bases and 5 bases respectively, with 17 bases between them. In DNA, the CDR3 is TGTGCCAGCAGCTCCCCACAGGGAACAGGAACCGGGGAGCTGTTTTTT. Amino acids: CASSSPQGTGTGELFF.

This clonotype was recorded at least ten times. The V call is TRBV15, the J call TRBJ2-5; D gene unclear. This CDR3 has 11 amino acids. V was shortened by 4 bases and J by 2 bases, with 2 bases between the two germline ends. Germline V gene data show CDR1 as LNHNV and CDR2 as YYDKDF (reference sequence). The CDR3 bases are TGTGCCACCAGCAAGCAAGAGACCCAGTACTTC. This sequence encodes CATSKQETQYF.

The CDR3 loop is CASSPLGGFEGNEQFF. The CDR3, as DNA: TGTGCCAGCAGCCCTTTGGGAGGGTTCGAGGGAAATGAGCAGTTCTTC. The chain employs TRBV27 and TRBJ2-1; 7 nucleotides line up with TRBD2. The germline V gene encodes CDR1 MNHEY and CDR2 SMNVEV (reference sequence). The ends lost 6 bases at V and 7 bases at J; junction bases unmatched: 15. This CDR3 spans 16 amino acids.